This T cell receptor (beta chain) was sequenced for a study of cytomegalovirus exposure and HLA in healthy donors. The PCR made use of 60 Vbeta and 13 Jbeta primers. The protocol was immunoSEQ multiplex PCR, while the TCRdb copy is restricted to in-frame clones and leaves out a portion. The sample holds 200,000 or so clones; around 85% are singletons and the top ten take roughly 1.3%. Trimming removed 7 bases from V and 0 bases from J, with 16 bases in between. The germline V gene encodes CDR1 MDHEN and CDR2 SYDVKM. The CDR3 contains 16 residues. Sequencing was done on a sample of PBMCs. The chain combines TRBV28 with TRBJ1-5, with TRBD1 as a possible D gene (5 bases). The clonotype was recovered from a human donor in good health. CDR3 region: CASTSGVRYSNQPQHF. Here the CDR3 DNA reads TGTGCCAGCACTTCGGGGGTACGCTATAGCAATCAGCCCCAGCATTTT.